These 3 T cell receptor beta chains originate from one sample sequenced in a study of blood T cell repertoires in COVID-19. Here immunoSEQ multiplex PCR was the method, and the copy in TCRdb shows in-frame clones only, minus some. The repertoire has 110,000 to 150,000 clones, roughly 91% of them found once; the top ten carry about 3.2%. Sample: peripheral blood. The receptor source for this set is a man aged 55 to 70 with active or convalescent COVID-19.

This chain connects TRBV28 to TRBJ1-2; a possible D gene is TRBD1 (5 bases). The ends were cut back, 10 bases at V and 6 bases at J, with 15 bases in the middle. Looked up from germline, CDR1 is MDHEN and CDR2 is SYDVKM. The CDR3 covers 12 residues. CDR3 protein: CATTRGLNGYTF. CDR3 coding DNA: TGTGCCACGACTAGGGGCCTTAATGGCTACACCTTC.

This chain uses TRBV28 with TRBJ1-1; 10 bases align to TRBD1. The CDR3 totals 17 residues. Germline V gives CDR1 MDHEN, CDR2 SYDVKM. The trim removed 2 bases at V and 0 bases at J, leaving 6 bases unmatched. CDR3 in amino acids: CASSLISGQGMNTEAFF. In nucleotides, the CDR3 is TGTGCCAGCAGTTTAATATCGGGACAGGGGATGAACACTGAAGCTTTCTTT.

The gene calls are TRBV12-3 or TRBV12-4 and TRBJ2-1; the match to TRBD2 covers 8 bases. Trimming took 6 bases from V and 7 from J; bases not matched to a gene: 5. This CDR3 region has 13 residues. The CDR3 DNA is TGTGCCAGCAGCCGGGGGGGCGGAAATGAGCAGTTCTTC. This sequence encodes CASSRGGGNEQFF.